The 26 T cell receptor beta chains in this list originate from one sample, sequenced in a study of blood T cell repertoires in COVID-19. Sequencing used immunoSEQ multiplex PCR; TCRdb keeps in-frame clones, though not all of them. The sample has about 180,000 clones; roughly 86% are singletons. Sequenced: peripheral blood. The receptor source for this set is a woman aged 50 to 60 with acute or convalescent COVID-19.

The chain links TRBV24-1 to TRBJ1-2; TRBD1 matches at 10 bases. V was pared by 3 bases and J by 4 bases, with 7 bases of the junction left unmatched. The CDR3 is 16 amino acids. Germline-derived CDR1 and CDR2 are KGHDR and SFDVKD. CDR3 region: CATSDTRTGGLYGYTF. DNA for the CDR3: TGTGCCACCAGTGATACAAGGACAGGGGGTCTCTATGGCTACACCTTC.

The V and J genes are TRBV29-1 and TRBJ1-2, with 9 bases aligning to TRBD1. CDR3 size: 12 residues. The germline CDR1 and CDR2 sequences are SQVTM and ANQGSEA. The V and J ends lost 7 bases and 8 bases, in that order; junction bases with no gene match: 8. The CDR3 is CSGQTGGNGYTF. CDR3 sequence (DNA): TGCAGCGGGCAAACAGGGGGCAACGGCTACACCTTC.

Only one count was recorded for this clone. The CDR3 coding sequence is TGTGCCAGCAGTGACCCCAGGGGCCGCAACTATGGCTACACCTTC. It encodes CASSDPRGRNYGYTF. The V gene is TRBV25-1, the J gene TRBJ1-2; maybe TRBD1 (6 bases). V was shortened by 3 bases and J by 2 bases, with 13 bases between the two germline ends. The V gene's germline CDR1 is MGHDK and CDR2 SYGVNS. This CDR3 has 15 amino acids.

The chain recombines TRBV7-9 with TRBJ1-2; D is undetermined. V shed 5 bases and J shed 1 base, with 11 bases lying between them. The length of the CDR3 is 14 residues. Germline lookup yields CDR1 SEHNR and CDR2 FQNEAQ (reference sequence). The CDR3 here is CASSNLVVNYGYTF. Written as DNA, the CDR3 is TGTGCCAGCAGCAATTTAGTGGTTAACTATGGCTACACCTTC.

The chain carries TRBV7-8 and TRBJ2-7; tentatively, D is TRBD1 (6 bases). Germline V gene data show CDR1 as SGHVS and CDR2 as FQNEAQ. Trimming cost V 3 bases and J 6 bases, with 12 bases left between them. The CDR3 has 13 residues. The CDR3 coding sequence is TGTGCCAGCAGCTTGGGGACACCAGCCGAGCAGTACTTC. Its protein is CASSLGTPAEQYF.

The chain has TRBV29-1 and TRBJ1-2; TRBD1 is a possible D gene (6 bases). CDR3 length: 16 residues. Germline V gene sequence: CDR1 SQVTM, CDR2 ANQGSEA. V shed 0 bases and J shed 4 bases, with 18 bases lying between them. DNA for the CDR3: TGCAGCGTTGAAGAAGGGGGAACAGTGGAAGCCTATGGCTACACCTTC. This sequence encodes CSVEEGGTVEAYGYTF. Supplemented by reference TRBV29-1 and TRBJ1-2, the full variable domain reads SAVISQKPSRDICQRGTSLTIQCQVDSQVTMMFWYRQQPGQSLTLIATANQGSEATYESGFVIDKFPISRPNLTFSTLTVSNMSPEDSSIYLCSVEEGGTVEAYGYTFGSGTRLTVV.

V is TRBV11-3 and J is TRBJ2-7, with D possibly TRBD1 on 7 matching bases. The length of the CDR3 is 14 residues. The V gene's germline CDR1 is SGHNT and CDR2 YENEEA. V was pared by 6 bases and J by 6 bases, with 18 bases between. The CDR3 nucleotides read TGTGCCAGCAGTCTCGCAGGGGGGATCGGCGAGCAGTACTTC. Translation gives CASSLAGGIGEQYF.

The chain uses TRBV10-2 and TRBJ1-1; TRBD1 might be the D (5 bases). The CDR3 length is 12 residues. V was clipped by 8 bases and J by 8 bases, with 15 bases between them. Germline V CDR1 and CDR2: WSHSY, SAAADI. The CDR3 DNA sequence: TGCGCCAGCCGACGACAGCGACTGGAAGCTTTCTTT. Amino acids: CASRRQRLEAFF.

This clone was seen a single time. This chain links TRBV30 with TRBJ1-1; D is unresolved. The CDR3 length is 14 residues. V was shortened by 0 bases and J by 3 bases, with 11 bases between the two germline ends. In germline, CDR1 is GTSNPN, CDR2 SVGIG (reference sequence). The CDR3 here is CAWSVLSFDTEAFF. The CDR3 bases are TGTGCCTGGAGTGTACTCTCTTTTGACACTGAAGCTTTCTTT.

In this sample, this clone turned up once. This chain links TRBV2 with TRBJ1-2, with D perhaps matching TRBD1 (6 bases). The CDR3 spans 16 residues. V was cut by 6 bases and J by 0 bases, with 17 bases left in between. Germline CDR1 is SNHLY and CDR2 is FYNNEI. The CDR3 region is CASRQGRLTPNYGYTF. The DNA of the CDR3 is TGTGCCAGCAGACAGGGACGGCTGACTCCTAACTATGGCTACACCTTC.

This chain connects TRBV3-1 (or the pseudogene TRBV3-2) to TRBJ1-2; no clear D gene. Germline loops: CDR1 LGHDT, CDR2 YNNKEL (reference sequence). The CDR3 totals 15 residues. Trimming left V 1 base short and J 6 bases short, with 15 bases between. The DNA of the CDR3 is TGTGCCAGCAGCCAAGCTAGCTGGACCCAGCATGGCTACACCTTC. Protein product: CASSQASWTQHGYTF.

The chain employs TRBV5-1 and TRBJ1-5; D not resolved. The germline V gene encodes CDR1 SGHRS and CDR2 YFSETQ. CDR3 length: 15 amino acids. V lost 0 bases and J 0 bases, leaving 7 bases between the germline ends. CDR3 in DNA: TGCGCCAGCAGCTTGGGGCCTGTTAGCAATCAGCCCCAGCATTTT. Protein sequence: CASSLGPVSNQPQHF. Combining the CDR3 with reference TRBV5-1 and TRBJ1-5 gives the whole variable domain KAGVTQTPRYLIKTRGQQVTLSCSPISGHRSVSWYQQTPGQGLQFLFEYFSETQRNKGNFPGRFSGRQFSNSRSEMNVSTLELGDSALYLCASSLGPVSNQPQHFGDGTRLSIL.

The chain joins TRBV10-2 to TRBJ1-1; D is undetermined. The V gene's germline CDR1 is WSHSY and CDR2 SAAADI. The V and J ends lost 7 bases and 0 bases respectively, with 9 bases between them. The CDR3 extends over 13 amino acids. CDR3 sequence reads: CASTREVNTEAFF. CDR3 DNA sequence: TGCGCCAGCACCCGGGAGGTGAACACTGAAGCTTTCTTT.

The chain uses TRBV30 and TRBJ2-2, with TRBD2 matching 8 bases. V dropped 7 bases and J dropped 3; count of bases not matched to a gene: 13. The CDR3 has 16 residues. The germline V gene encodes CDR1 GTSNPN and CDR2 SVGIG (reference sequence). The CDR3 is CALDGPGGLHTGELFF. The CDR3 bases are TGTGCCTTGGACGGCCCGGGAGGGCTGCACACCGGGGAGCTGTTTTTT.

The genes are TRBV10-3 and TRBJ2-2; 11 nucleotides align to TRBD2. The germline V gene has CDR1 ENHRY and CDR2 SYGVKD. The CDR3 runs 17 residues. With V trimmed by 10 bases and J by 1 base, 11 bases remained unmatched. CDR3 region: CATNGLAGGMNTGELFF. CDR3 coding DNA: TGTGCCACCAACGGGCTAGCGGGGGGAATGAACACCGGGGAGCTGTTTTTT.

This chain joins TRBV5-6 and TRBJ1-2; 9 positions agree with TRBD1. This CDR3 has 17 residues. Germline CDR1 and CDR2: SGHDT and YYEEEE. V gave up 0 bases and J gave up 6 bases; unmatched junction bases: 12. The CDR3 sequence: CASSLDRGRPHSHGYTF. In nucleotides, the CDR3 is TGTGCCAGCAGCTTGGACAGGGGGCGTCCCCACTCCCATGGCTACACCTTC.

The gene calls are TRBV7-3 and TRBJ2-3; TRBD2 agrees at 7 bases. From germline, CDR1 is SGHTA and CDR2 FQGTGA. The length of the CDR3 is 14 residues. With V trimmed by 7 bases and J by 0 bases, 4 bases remained unmatched. CDR3 sequence (DNA): TGTGCCAGCACGAGGCGGGGGAGCACAGATACGCAGTATTTT. Translated: CASTRRGSTDTQYF. The full variable domain, with the rest looked up from reference TRBV7-3 and TRBJ2-3, is GAGVSQTPSNKVTEKGKYVELRCDPISGHTALYWYRQSLGQGPEFLIYFQGTGAADDSGLPNDRFFAVRPEGSVSTLKIQRTERGDSAVYLCASTRRGSTDTQYFGPGTRLTVL.

The chain links TRBV6-5 to TRBJ2-7, with D hard to call. V dropped 4 bases and J dropped 3 bases, with 4 bases sitting between them. The CDR3 extends over 11 amino acids. Germline CDR1 reads MNHEY; CDR2 reads SVGAGI. The chain's CDR3 is CASSSYYEQYF. CDR3 bases: TGTGCCAGCAGTTCGTACTACGAGCAGTACTTC.

The rearrangement links TRBV11-3 to TRBJ2-4, with 9 bases fitting TRBD1. The germline V gene has CDR1 SGHNT and CDR2 YENEEA. CDR3 size: 14 residues. The trim removed 4 bases at V and 8 bases at J, leaving 6 bases unmatched. The CDR3 loop is CASSSTGQGYIQYF. CDR3 bases: TGTGCCAGCAGCTCCACGGGACAGGGCTACATTCAGTACTTC. Full variable domain (rest looked up from reference TRBV11-3 and TRBJ2-4): EAGVVQSPRYKIIEKKQPVAFWCNPISGHNTLYWYLQNLGQGPELLIRYENEEAVDDSQLPKDRFSAERLKGVDSTLKIQPAELGDSAVYLCASSSTGQGYIQYFGAGTRLSVL.

The rearrangement uses TRBV11-2 and TRBJ1-4, with D unresolved. This CDR3 has 12 amino acids. Trimming cost V 4 bases and J 8 bases, with 8 bases left between them. Germline V gene lookup returns CDR1 SGHAT and CDR2 FQNNGV. CDR3 loop: CASSWTGEKLFF. The DNA of the CDR3 is TGTGCCAGCAGCTGGACTGGAGAAAAACTGTTTTTT.

This sequence joins TRBV6-2 or TRBV6-3 and TRBJ1-2; tentative D call: TRBD1 (5 bases). The length of the CDR3 is 13 residues. Trimming took 2 bases from V and 7 from J, leaving 11 bases between them. CDR1 and CDR2 (germline): MNHEY, SVGEGT. The CDR3: CASSYDSIAGYTF. CDR3 coding DNA: TGTGCCAGCAGTTACGACAGCATCGCTGGCTACACCTTC.

This rearrangement joins TRBV21-1 to TRBJ1-2; no check of the table's D call, TRBD1, against the DNA was made. TRBV21-1 is classified as a pseudogene. CDR3 size: 12 residues. This CDR3 reads CASSLRKYGYTF. In DNA, the CDR3 is TGTGCCAGCAGTCTCAGAAAGTATGGCTACACCTTC.

V is TRBV5-4 and J is TRBJ2-6; D is undetermined. Looked up from germline, CDR1 is SGHNT and CDR2 is YYREEE (reference sequence). Trimming cost V 4 bases and J 4 bases, with 6 bases left between them. The CDR3 has 13 amino acids. CDR3: CASSPVGANVLTF. CDR3 bases: TGTGCCAGCAGCCCCGTCGGGGCCAACGTCCTGACTTTC.

This clone has just one count. The chain is built from TRBV5-1 and TRBJ1-1, with D unresolved. V gave up 4 bases and J gave up 3 bases, with 10 bases separating them. The CDR3 covers 13 residues. The germline CDR1 and CDR2 sequences are SGHRS and YFSETQ. The CDR3 spells CASSKEEDTEAFF. CDR3 coding DNA: TGCGCCAGCAGCAAGGAGGAGGACACTGAAGCTTTCTTT.

The V and J genes are TRBV5-1 and TRBJ2-3; D is unresolved. CDR1 is SGHRS and CDR2 is YFSETQ in the germline V gene. This CDR3 has 15 residues. V lost 0 bases and J 0 bases, leaving 8 bases between the germline ends. The CDR3 here is CASSLVRYSTDTQYF. For the CDR3, the DNA is TGCGCCAGCAGCTTGGTTCGGTACAGCACAGATACGCAGTATTTT. The full variable domain, completed using reference TRBV5-1 and TRBJ2-3, is KAGVTQTPRYLIKTRGQQVTLSCSPISGHRSVSWYQQTPGQGLQFLFEYFSETQRNKGNFPGRFSGRQFSNSRSEMNVSTLELGDSALYLCASSLVRYSTDTQYFGPGTRLTVL.

The chain employs TRBV11-2 and TRBJ2-2, with 8 positions matching TRBD1. Trimming took 5 bases from V and 7 from J; bases not matched to a gene: 6. CDR3 length equals 14 residues. Germline V lookup: CDR1 SGHAT, CDR2 FQNNGV. For the CDR3, the DNA is TGTGCCAGCAGCCGGACAGGGACGGACGGGGAGCTGTTTTTT. Protein: CASSRTGTDGELFF. Supplemented by reference TRBV11-2 and TRBJ2-2, the full variable domain reads EAGVAQSPRYKIIEKRQSVAFWCNPISGHATLYWYQQILGQGPKLLIQFQNNGVVDDSQLPKDRFSAERLKGVDSTLKIQPAKLEDSAVYLCASSRTGTDGELFFGEGSRLTVL.